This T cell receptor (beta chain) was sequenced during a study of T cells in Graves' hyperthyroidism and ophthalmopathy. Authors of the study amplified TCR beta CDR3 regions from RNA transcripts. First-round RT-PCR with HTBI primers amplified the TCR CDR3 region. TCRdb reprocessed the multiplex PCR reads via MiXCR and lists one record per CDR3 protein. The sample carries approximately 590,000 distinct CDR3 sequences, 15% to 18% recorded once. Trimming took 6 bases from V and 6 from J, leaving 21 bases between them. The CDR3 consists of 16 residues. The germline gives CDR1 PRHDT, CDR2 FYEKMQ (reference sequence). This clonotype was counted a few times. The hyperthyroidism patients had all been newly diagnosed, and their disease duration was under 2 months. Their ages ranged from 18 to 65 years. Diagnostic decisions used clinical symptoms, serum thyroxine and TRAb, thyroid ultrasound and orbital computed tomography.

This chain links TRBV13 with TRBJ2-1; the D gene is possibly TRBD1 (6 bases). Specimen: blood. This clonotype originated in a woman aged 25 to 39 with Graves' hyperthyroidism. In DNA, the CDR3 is TGTGCCAGCAGTTCTCGGGGCAGGGGCAGTTCCAATGAGCAGTTCTTC. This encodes CASSSRGRGSSNEQFF.